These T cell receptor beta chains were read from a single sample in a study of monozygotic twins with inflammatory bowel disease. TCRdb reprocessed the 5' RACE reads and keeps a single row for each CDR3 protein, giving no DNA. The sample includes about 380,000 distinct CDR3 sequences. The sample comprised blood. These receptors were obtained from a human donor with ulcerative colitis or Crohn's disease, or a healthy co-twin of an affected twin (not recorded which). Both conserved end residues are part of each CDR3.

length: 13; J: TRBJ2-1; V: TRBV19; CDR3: CASSPEWGHEQFF
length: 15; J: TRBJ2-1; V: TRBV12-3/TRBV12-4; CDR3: CASSRTDDLYNEQFF
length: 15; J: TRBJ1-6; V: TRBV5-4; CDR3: CASSLNTGDNSPLHF
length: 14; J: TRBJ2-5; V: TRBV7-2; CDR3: CASSRQGFQETQYF
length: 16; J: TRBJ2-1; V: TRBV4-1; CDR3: CASSQDGISTYNEQFF
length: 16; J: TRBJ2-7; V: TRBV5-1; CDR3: CASSFRLAGAYYEQYF
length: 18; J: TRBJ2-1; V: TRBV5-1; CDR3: CASSLVTGGMSSYNEQFF
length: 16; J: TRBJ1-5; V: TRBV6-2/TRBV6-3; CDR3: CASSYGQGKPDQPQHF
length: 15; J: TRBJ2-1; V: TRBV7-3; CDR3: CASSSRLAGSNEQFF
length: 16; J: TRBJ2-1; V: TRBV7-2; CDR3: CASSSRAGGPDNEQFF
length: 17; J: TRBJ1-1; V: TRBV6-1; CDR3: CASVGAGTGIVNTEAFF
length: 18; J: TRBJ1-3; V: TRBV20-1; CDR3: CSARESRTGSYSGNTIYF
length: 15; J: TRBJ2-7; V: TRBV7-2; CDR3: CASSTTGTSGYEQYF
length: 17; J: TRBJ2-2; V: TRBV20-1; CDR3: CSARDSRAGGPDGELFF
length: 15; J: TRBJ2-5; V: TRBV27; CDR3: CASSRVGADQETQYF
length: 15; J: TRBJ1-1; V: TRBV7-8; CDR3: CASSLIGGARSEAFF
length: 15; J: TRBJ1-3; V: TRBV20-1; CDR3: CSARDRVRSGNTIYF
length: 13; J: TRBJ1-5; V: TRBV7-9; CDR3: CASSLKSRQPQHF
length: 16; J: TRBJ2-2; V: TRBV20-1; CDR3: CSALSGVTSFVGELFF
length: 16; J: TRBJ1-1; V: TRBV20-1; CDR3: CSARPPQAFMNTEAFF
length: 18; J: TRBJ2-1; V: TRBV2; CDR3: CASSYDTGLAGGPGEQFF
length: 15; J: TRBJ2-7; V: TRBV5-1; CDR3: CASSLVTSGEYEQYF
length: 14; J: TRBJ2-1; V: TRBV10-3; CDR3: CAISRREAGNEQFF
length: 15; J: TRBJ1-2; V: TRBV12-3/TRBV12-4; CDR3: CASSLRPGASYGYTF
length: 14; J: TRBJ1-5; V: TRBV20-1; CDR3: CSARPGTGLQPQHF
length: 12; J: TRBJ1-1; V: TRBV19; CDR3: CASSPRVTEAFF
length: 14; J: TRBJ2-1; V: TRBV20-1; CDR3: CSAREGAGVVEQFF
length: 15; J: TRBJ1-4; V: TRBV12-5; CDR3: CASGLGQAANEKLFF
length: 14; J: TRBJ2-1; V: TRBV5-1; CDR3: CASSLLTAYNEQFF
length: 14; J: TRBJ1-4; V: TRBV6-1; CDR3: CASRRDRVNEKLFF
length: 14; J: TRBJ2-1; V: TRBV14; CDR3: CASSQLWDRGEQFF
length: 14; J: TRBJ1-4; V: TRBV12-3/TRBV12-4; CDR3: CASSQIFSEEKLFF
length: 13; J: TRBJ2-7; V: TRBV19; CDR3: CPSSIRDRSVQYF
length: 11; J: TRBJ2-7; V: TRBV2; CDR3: CASSDRGEQYF
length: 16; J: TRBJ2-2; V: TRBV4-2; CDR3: CASSHGLAGNTGELFF
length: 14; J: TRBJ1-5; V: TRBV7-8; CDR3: CASSLEKDYQPQHF
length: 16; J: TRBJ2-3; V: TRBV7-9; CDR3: CASSESGTSEVDTQYF
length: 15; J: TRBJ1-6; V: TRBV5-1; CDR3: CASSPGGTDNSPLHF
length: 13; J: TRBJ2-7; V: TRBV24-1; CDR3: CATSDQGGYEQYF
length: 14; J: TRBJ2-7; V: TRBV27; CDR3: CASSPRPGTYEQYF
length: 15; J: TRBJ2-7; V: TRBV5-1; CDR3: CASSLGGIANYEQYF
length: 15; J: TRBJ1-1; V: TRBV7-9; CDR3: CASSLGWRGKTEAFF
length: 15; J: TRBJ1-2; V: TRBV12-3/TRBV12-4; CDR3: CASSGAHTLNYGYTF
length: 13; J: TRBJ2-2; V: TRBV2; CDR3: CASNPRETGELFF